This T cell receptor (beta chain) was sequenced for a study of T cells in Graves' hyperthyroidism and ophthalmopathy. Germline values: CDR1 SGHVS, CDR2 FQNEAQ. CDR3 length: 14 amino acids. The V and J ends lost 5 bases and 3 bases, in that order; junction bases with no gene match: 4. TCR beta CDR3 regions were amplified from RNA. In the first-round RT-PCR of the TCR CDR3, the HTBI primer set was used. TCRdb independently ran MiXCR on the multiplex PCR reads; one entry per CDR3 protein. The data show about 360,000 distinct CDR3 sequences, approximately 20% seen once. The source material was blood. The chain has TRBV7-8 and TRBJ2-7; 10 bases are shared with TRBD2. The sequence came from a young woman with Graves' hyperthyroidism. CDR3 loop: CASSLGLAVYEQYF. The DNA for the CDR3 is TGTGCCAGCAGCCTCGGACTAGCGGTCTACGAGCAGTACTTC.